Here is one T cell receptor (beta chain) with its context. Its antigen remains unknown. This sample was taken from a study of radiotherapy plus CTLA-4 blockade in lung cancer. CDR1 is MNHEY and CDR2 is SMNVEV in the germline V gene (reference sequence). This CDR3 is 13 amino acids long. Between the trimmed V and J ends, which lost 5 bases and 5 bases, there was a span of 9 bases. General study points: Reported findings show early blood T cell clone dynamics, with interferon-beta, best predicted response. In blood, tumor-derived TCR clones expanded after radiotherapy plus ipilimumab.

TCRdb's copy holds only in-frame clones and misses some; the assay was immunoSEQ multiplex PCR. This table has some 110,000 clones, more than 75% appearing once. The sequencing here drew on peripheral blood, taken from a patient treated with radiotherapy plus ipilimumab. This sequence originates from a human donor with non-small cell lung cancer that progressed on radiotherapy plus ipilimumab. Some clones in this sample may be carry-over from other donors' samples. The rearrangement joins TRBV27 to TRBJ2-2, with D uncertain. The chain's CDR3 is CASSHPATGELFF. CDR3 coding DNA: TGTGCCAGCAGTCACCCGGCAACCGGGGAGCTGTTTTTT.